A single sample gave rise to the 13 T cell receptor beta chains below, sequenced in a study of blood T cell repertoires in COVID-19. Here immunoSEQ multiplex PCR was the method, and the copy in TCRdb shows in-frame clones only, minus some. Here the sample spans some 97,000 clones, approximately 93% being singletons. The sequencing sample was made of peripheral blood. These TCRs come from a man in his 60s with acute or convalescent COVID-19.

The chain uses TRBV7-8 and TRBJ1-2; no definite D call. With 1 base removed from V and 3 bases from J, the gap between germline ends came to 9 bases. The CDR3 contains 14 residues. The germline gives CDR1 SGHVS, CDR2 FQNEAQ. The CDR3 nucleotides read TGTGCCAGCAGCTTAGGGAAGAGGGACTATGGCTACACCTTC. Residues: CASSLGKRDYGYTF.

This clone has just one count. This CDR3 reads CASSQPSPLAGEDTDTQYF. CDR3 bases: TGTGCCAGCAGCCAACCAAGCCCCCTCGCGGGAGAAGACACAGATACGCAGTATTTT. The chain carries TRBV4-2 and TRBJ2-3; TRBD2 aligns across 7 bases. Germline V gene lookup returns CDR1 LGHNA and CDR2 YNFKEQ. Trimming cost V 2 bases and J 2 bases; bases outside gene matches: 16. The CDR3 runs 19 residues.

V usage is TRBV20-1 and J usage is TRBJ1-2, with D uncertain. The CDR3 extends over 12 amino acids. V lost 3 bases and J 8 bases, leaving 13 bases between the germline ends. The germline V gene encodes CDR1 DFQATT and CDR2 SNEGSKA (reference sequence). CDR3 residues: CSASLGSDGYTF. CDR3 coding DNA: TGCAGTGCTAGTCTGGGCTCTGACGGCTACACCTTC.

This clone occurred once. The V and J genes are TRBV11-2 and TRBJ1-2; 7 bases agree with TRBD1. Unmatched junction bases numbered 6, after V lost 1 base and J lost 4 bases. The CDR3 runs to 15 residues. Germline CDR1 reads SGHAT; CDR2 reads FQNNGV. As DNA, the CDR3 is TGTGCCAGCAGCTTAGTCGCCAGGGGGACCTATGGCTACACCTTC. Its protein is CASSLVARGTYGYTF.

This chain uses TRBV15 with TRBJ2-1; 10 positions agree with TRBD1. V gave up 4 bases and J gave up 2 bases; unmatched junction bases: 8. This CDR3 is 17 amino acids long. Germline CDR1 LNHNV, CDR2 YYDKDF (reference sequence). CDR3 sequence (DNA): TGTGCCACCAGCAAACCCCAGGACAGGGGGACCTACAATGAGCAGTTCTTC. Translating it yields CATSKPQDRGTYNEQFF.

The chain employs TRBV13 and TRBJ2-1; 9 nucleotides agree with TRBD2. The V gene's germline CDR1 is PRHDT and CDR2 FYEKMQ (reference sequence). V dropped 5 bases and J dropped 4; count of bases not matched to a gene: 6. The CDR3 has 15 residues. CDR3 region: CASSPGLAGYNEQFF. CDR3 coding DNA: TGTGCCAGCAGCCCGGGTCTAGCGGGATACAATGAGCAGTTCTTC. The variable domain in full, with the rest retrieved from reference TRBV13 and TRBJ2-1, is AAGVIQSPRHLIKEKRETATLKCYPIPRHDTVYWYQQGPGQDPQFLISFYEKMQSDKGSIPDRFSAQQFSDYHSELNMSSLELGDSALYFCASSPGLAGYNEQFFGPGTRLTVL.

The genes are TRBV19 and TRBJ1-1; weak D call: TRBD1 (6 bases). The CDR3 sequence is 15 residues long. Deletions cut 7 bases from V and 0 bases from J, with 15 bases between. Germline-derived CDR1 and CDR2 are LNHDA and SQIVND (reference sequence). Written as DNA, the CDR3 is TGTGCCAGTACCATAGCCGCAGGGGTGAACACTGAAGCTTTCTTT. It codes for CASTIAAGVNTEAFF.

This chain links TRBV10-3 with TRBJ1-2; weak D call: TRBD1 (6 bases). The CDR3 extends over 13 amino acids. CDR1 and CDR2 (germline): ENHRY, SYGVKD. V shed 0 bases and J shed 8 bases, with 10 bases lying between them. CDR3 sequence: CAISESGGDGYTF. CDR3 nucleotide sequence: TGTGCCATCAGTGAGTCAGGGGGGGACGGCTACACCTTC.

This rearrangement joins TRBV7-9 to TRBJ1-2, with 9 bases identical to TRBD1. CDR3 length: 14 amino acids. V lost 10 bases and J lost 2; bases outside the gene matches: 8. Germline assignment: CDR1 SEHNR and CDR2 FQNEAQ (reference sequence). The CDR3 DNA follows: TGTGCCACACTCCGGGACAGGGAAAACTATGGCTACACCTTC. It is translated as CATLRDRENYGYTF.

The chain is built from TRBV5-1 and TRBJ2-1; 9 bases are shared with TRBD1. CDR3 length: 16 residues. J lost 2 bases, V lost 0 bases, and 3 bases had no gene match. The germline V gene encodes CDR1 SGHRS and CDR2 YFSETQ. The CDR3 here is CASSLGDRAPYNEQFF. In nucleotides, the CDR3 is TGCGCCAGCAGCTTGGGGGACAGGGCGCCCTACAATGAGCAGTTCTTC.

The chain employs TRBV15 and TRBJ1-6; D not resolved. Germline-derived CDR1 and CDR2 are LNHNV and YYDKDF (reference sequence). This CDR3 spans 15 amino acids. V dropped 0 bases and J dropped 10 bases, with 13 bases sitting between them. The CDR3, as DNA: TGTGCCACCAGCAGAGATGGATCGCCCGGGTCACCCCTCCACTTT. This encodes CATSRDGSPGSPLHF. Filled out from reference TRBV15 and TRBJ1-6, the complete variable domain reads DAMVIQNPRYQVTQFGKPVTLSCSQTLNHNVMYWYQQKSSQAPKLLFHYYDKDFNNEADTPDNFQSRRPNTSFCFLDIRSPGLGDTAMYLCATSRDGSPGSPLHFGNGTRLTVT.

The chain recombines TRBV2 with TRBJ1-4, with 9 positions matching TRBD1. The V segment lost 5 bases and the J segment 12 bases; nucleotides outside the gene matches: 10. The CDR3 is 14 amino acids. Germline loops: CDR1 SNHLY, CDR2 FYNNEI. The chain's CDR3 is CASSRDRVPRELFF. CDR3 sequence (DNA): TGTGCCAGCAGTCGGGACAGGGTTCCGCGGGAACTGTTTTTT.

The genes are TRBV2 and TRBJ2-4, with a tentative D call TRBD1 (6 bases). The CDR3 runs to 13 residues. CDR1 SNHLY and CDR2 FYNNEI come from the germline V gene. V gave up 11 bases and J gave up 2 bases, with 13 bases separating them. The CDR3 sequence: CALGGQTKNIQYF. The CDR3 DNA reads TGTGCCCTAGGGGGTCAAACCAAAAACATTCAGTACTTC.